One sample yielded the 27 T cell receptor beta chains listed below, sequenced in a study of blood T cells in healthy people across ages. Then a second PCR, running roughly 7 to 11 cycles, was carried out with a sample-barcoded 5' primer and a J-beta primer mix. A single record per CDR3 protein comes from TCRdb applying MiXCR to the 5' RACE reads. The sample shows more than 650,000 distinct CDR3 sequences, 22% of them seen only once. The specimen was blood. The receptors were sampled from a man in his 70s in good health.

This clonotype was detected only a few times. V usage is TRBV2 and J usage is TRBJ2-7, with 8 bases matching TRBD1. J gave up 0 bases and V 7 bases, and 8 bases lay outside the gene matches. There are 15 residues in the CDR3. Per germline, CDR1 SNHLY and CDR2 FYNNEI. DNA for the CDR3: TGTGCCAGCACCGCTCGACAGGGGAGCTCCTACGAGCAGTACTTC. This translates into CASTARQGSSYEQYF.

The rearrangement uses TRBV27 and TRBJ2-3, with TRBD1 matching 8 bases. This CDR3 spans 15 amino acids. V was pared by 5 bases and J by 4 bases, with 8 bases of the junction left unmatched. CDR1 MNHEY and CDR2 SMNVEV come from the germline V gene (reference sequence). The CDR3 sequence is CASSILQGASDTQYF. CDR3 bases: TGTGCCAGCAGTATCCTTCAGGGGGCTTCAGATACGCAGTATTTT.

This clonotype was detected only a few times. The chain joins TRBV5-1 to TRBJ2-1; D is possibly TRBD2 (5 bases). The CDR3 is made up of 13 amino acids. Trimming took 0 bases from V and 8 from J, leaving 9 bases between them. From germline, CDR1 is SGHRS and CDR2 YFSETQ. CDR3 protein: CASSLALAYEQFF. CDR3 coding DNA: TGCGCCAGCAGCTTGGCGCTAGCCTATGAGCAGTTCTTC.

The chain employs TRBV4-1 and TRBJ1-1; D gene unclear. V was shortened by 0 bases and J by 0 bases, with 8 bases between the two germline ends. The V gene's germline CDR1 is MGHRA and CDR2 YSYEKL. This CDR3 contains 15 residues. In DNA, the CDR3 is TGCGCCAGCAGCCAAGAGGGCAGCCTGAACACTGAAGCTTTCTTT. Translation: CASSQEGSLNTEAFF.

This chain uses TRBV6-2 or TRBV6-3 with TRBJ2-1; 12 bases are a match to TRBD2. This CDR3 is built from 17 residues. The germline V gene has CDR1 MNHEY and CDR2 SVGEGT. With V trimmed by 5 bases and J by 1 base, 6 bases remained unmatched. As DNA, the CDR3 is TGTGCCAGCAGTCACGGACTAGCGGGGACATCCTACAATGAGCAGTTCTTC. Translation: CASSHGLAGTSYNEQFF.

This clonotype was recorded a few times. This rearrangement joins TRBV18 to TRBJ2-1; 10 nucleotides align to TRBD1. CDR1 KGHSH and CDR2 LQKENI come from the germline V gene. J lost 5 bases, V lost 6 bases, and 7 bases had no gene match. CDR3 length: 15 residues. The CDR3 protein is CASSPKTGGHNEQFF. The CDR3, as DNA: TGTGCCAGCTCGCCCAAGACAGGGGGCCACAATGAGCAGTTCTTC.

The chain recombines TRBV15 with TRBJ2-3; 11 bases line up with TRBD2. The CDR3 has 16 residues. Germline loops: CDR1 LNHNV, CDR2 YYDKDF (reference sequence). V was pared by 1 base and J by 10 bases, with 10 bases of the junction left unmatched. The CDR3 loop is CATSRGTSGSSRPQYF. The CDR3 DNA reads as TGTGCCACCAGCAGAGGAACTAGCGGGAGTAGTAGGCCGCAGTATTTT.

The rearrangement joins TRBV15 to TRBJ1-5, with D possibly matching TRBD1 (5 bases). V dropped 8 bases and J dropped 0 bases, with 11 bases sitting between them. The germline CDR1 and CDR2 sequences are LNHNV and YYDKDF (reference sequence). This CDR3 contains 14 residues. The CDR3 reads CATWAGNSNQPQHF. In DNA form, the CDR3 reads TGTGCCACCTGGGCAGGGAATAGCAATCAGCCCCAGCATTTT.

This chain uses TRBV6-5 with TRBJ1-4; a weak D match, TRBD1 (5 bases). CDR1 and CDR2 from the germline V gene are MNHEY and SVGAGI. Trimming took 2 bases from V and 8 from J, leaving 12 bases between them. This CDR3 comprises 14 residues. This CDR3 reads CASSYGGPNEKLFF. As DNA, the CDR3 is TGTGCCAGCAGTTACGGGGGACCGAACGAAAAACTGTTTTTT.

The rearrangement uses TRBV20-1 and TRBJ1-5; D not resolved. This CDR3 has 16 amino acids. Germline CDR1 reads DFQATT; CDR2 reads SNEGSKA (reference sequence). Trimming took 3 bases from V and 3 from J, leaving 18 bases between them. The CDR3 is CSASPPGFGNNQPQHF. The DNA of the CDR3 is TGCAGTGCTAGCCCTCCGGGGTTTGGGAACAATCAGCCCCAGCATTTT.

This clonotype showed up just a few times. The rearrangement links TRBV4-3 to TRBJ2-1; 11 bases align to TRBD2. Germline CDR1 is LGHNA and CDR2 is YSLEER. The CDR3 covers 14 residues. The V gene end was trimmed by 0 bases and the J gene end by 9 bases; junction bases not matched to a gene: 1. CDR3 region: CASSQEGLAVEQFF. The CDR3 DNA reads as TGCGCCAGCAGCCAAGAGGGACTAGCGGTTGAGCAGTTCTTC.

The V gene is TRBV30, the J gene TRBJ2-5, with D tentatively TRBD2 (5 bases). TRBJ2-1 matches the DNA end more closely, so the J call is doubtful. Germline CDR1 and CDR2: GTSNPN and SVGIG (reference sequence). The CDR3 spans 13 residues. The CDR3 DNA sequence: TGTGCCTGGAGTGAAGGCAGAGGGAGTGAGCAGTTCTTC. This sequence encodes CAWSEGRGSEQFF.

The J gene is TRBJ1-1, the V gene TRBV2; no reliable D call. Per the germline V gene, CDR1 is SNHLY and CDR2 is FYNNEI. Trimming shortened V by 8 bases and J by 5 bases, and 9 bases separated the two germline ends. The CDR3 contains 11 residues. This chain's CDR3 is CASLSFTEAFF. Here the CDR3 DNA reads TGTGCCAGCCTCTCTTTTACTGAAGCTTTCTTT.

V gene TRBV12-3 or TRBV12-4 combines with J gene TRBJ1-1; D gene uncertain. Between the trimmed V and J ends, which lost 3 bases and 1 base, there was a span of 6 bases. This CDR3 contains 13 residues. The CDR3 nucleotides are TGTGCCAGCAGTTTGCCCCAGAACACTGAAGCTTTCTTT. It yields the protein CASSLPQNTEAFF.

Written as DNA, the CDR3 is TGTGCCAGCAGTCCCGTTTTTGGGAGCTATGGCTACACCTTC. Amino acid sequence: CASSPVFGSYGYTF. The chain employs TRBV12-3 or TRBV12-4 and TRBJ1-2; D remains unclear. V gave up 5 bases and J gave up 4 bases, with 14 bases separating them. The CDR3 consists of 14 residues.

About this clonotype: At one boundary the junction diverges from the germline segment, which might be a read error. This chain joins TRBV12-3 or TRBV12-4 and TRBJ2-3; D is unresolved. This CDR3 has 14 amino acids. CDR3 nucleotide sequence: TGTGCCAGCAGTTGGCAGTCTAGAGCAGATGCGCAGTATTTT. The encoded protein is CASSWQSRADAQYF.

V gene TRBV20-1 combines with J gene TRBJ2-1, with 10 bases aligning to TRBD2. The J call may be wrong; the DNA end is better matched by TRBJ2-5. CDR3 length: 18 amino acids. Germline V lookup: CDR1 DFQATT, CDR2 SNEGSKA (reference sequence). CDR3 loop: CSARAFWLAGDLKETQYF. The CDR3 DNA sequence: TGCAGTGCTAGGGCTTTTTGGCTAGCGGGGGACCTAAAAGAGACCCAGTACTTC.

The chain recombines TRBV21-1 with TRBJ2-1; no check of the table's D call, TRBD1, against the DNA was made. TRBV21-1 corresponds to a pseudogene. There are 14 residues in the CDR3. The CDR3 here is CASSERDSYNEQFF. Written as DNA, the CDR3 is TGTGCCAGCAGCGAACGGGACAGCTACAATGAGCAGTTCTTC.

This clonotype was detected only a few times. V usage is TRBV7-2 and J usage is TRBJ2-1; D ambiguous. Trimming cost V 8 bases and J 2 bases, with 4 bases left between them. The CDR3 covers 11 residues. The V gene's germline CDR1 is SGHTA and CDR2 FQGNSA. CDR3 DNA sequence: TGTGCCAGCGCTGCCTACAATGAGCAGTTCTTC. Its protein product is CASAAYNEQFF.

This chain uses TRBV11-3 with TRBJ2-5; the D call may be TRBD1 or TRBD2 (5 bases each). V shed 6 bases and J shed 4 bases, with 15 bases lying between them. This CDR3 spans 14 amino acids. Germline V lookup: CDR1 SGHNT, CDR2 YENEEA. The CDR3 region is CASSKKQAGETQYF. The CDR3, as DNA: TGTGCCAGCAGTAAGAAACAGGCGGGAGAGACCCAGTACTTC.

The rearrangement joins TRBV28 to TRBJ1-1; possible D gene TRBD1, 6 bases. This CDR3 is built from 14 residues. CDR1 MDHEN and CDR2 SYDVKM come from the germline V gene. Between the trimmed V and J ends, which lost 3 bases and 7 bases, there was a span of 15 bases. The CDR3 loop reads CASSFPDSRVEAFF. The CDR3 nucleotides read TGTGCCAGCAGTTTCCCGGACAGCCGGGTTGAAGCTTTCTTT.

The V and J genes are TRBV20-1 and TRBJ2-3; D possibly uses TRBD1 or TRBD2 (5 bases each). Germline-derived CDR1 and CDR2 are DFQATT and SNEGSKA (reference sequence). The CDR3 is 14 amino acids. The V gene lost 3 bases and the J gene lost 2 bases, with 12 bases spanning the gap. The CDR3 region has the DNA TGCAGTGCTAGCCTGGGACCTACCACAGATACGCAGTATTTT. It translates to CSASLGPTTDTQYF.

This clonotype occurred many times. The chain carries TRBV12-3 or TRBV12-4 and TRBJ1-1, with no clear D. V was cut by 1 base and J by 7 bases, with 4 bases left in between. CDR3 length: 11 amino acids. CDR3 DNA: TGTGCCAGCAGTTTAGGCGTTGAAGCTTTCTTT. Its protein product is CASSLGVEAFF.

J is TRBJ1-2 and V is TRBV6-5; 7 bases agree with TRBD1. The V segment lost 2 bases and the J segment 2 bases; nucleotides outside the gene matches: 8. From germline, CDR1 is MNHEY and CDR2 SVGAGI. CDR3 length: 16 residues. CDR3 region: CASSYERGRGNYGYTF. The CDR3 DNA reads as TGTGCCAGCAGTTACGAGAGGGGCAGGGGGAACTATGGCTACACCTTC.

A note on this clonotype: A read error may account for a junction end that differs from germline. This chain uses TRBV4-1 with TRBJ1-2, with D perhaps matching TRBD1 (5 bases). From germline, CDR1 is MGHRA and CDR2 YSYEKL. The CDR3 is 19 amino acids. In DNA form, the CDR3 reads TGCGCCAGCAGCCACTGGATCCCCCGCCAGGGAGGGATTCTCTATGGCGACACCTTC. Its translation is CASSHWIPRQGGILYGDTF.

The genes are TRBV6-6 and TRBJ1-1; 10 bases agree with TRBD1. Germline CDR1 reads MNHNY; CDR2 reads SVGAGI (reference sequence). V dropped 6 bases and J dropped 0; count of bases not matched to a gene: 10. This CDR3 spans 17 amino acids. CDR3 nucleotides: TGTGCCAGCAGCTACCGTGGACAGGGGGTGCTGAACACTGAAGCTTTCTTT. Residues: CASSYRGQGVLNTEAFF.

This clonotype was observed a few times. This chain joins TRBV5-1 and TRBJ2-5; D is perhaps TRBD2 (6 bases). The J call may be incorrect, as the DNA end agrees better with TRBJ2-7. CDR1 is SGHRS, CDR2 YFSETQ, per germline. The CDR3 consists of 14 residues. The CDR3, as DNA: TGCGCCAGCAGCGCCCAGGCGGCTAGCGACGAGCAGTACTTC. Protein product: CASSAQAASDEQYF.